This T cell receptor beta chain is from a study of T cell changes during pregnancy in multiple sclerosis. Some clones are missing from TCRdb's copy, which holds only in-frame ones; the method was immunoSEQ multiplex PCR. Among tens of thousands of clones listed, roughly 90% were seen once. Material: CD8+ T cells from peripheral blood mononuclear cells, obtained before pregnancy. The TCR originated in a female donor with multiple sclerosis, enrolled in a pregnancy study.

CDR3 nucleotides: TGTGCCAGCAGCTTTACTAGCGGGGGAGACTACGAGCAGTACTTC. Translated, it gives CASSFTSGGDYEQYF. V gene TRBV13 combines with J gene TRBJ2-7, with 11 bases identical to TRBD2. Losses at the gene ends were 3 bases for V and 3 bases for J; bases not matched to a gene: 4. The V gene's germline CDR1 is PRHDT and CDR2 FYEKMQ (reference sequence). The CDR3 runs 15 residues.